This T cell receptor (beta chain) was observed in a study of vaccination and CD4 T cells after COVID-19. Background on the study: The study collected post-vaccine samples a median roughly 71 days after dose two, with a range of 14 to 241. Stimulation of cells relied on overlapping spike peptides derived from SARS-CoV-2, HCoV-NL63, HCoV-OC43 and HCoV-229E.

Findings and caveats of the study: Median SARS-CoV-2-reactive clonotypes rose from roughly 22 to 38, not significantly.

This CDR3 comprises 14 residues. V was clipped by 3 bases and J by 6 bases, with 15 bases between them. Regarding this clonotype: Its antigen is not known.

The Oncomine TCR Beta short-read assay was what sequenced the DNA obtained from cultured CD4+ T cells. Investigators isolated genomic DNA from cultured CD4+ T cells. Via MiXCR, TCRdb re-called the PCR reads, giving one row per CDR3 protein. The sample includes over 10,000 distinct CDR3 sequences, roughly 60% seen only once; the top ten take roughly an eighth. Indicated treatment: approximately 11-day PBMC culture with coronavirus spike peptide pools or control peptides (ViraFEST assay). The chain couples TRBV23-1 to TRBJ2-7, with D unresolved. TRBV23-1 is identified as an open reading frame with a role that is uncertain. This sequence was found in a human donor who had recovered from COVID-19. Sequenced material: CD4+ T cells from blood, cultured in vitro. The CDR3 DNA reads TGCGCCAGCAGTCAGCCCGGTCGTTGGGGCGAGCAGTACTTC. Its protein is CASSQPGRWGEQYF.